One and the same sample provided the 6 T cell receptor beta chains below, sequenced in a study of T cell responses to AZD1222 COVID-19 vaccine. Generated by immunoSEQ multiplex PCR, the TCRdb table keeps only in-frame clones and is missing some. Here the sample spans 180,000 or so clones, roughly 91% being singletons. The input for sequencing was peripheral blood, taken 28 days after the second AZD1222 dose. The receptors were gathered from an adult who received the AZD1222 COVID-19 vaccine.

The V gene is TRBV21-1, the J gene TRBJ2-5; TRBD2 reflects the table's D call only, with no check against the DNA. TRBV21-1 is termed a pseudogene. The CDR3 has 17 residues. Written as DNA, the CDR3 is TGTGCCAGCAGCAATTGCTTAGTTCTCTTTCCTCGGGGGACCCAGTACTTC. Amino acid sequence: CASSNCLVLFPRGTQYF.

The chain has TRBV30 and TRBJ1-1; D not certain. Germline lookup yields CDR1 GTSNPN and CDR2 SVGIG (reference sequence). V gave up 3 bases and J gave up 0 bases, with 11 bases separating them. The CDR3 length is 14 residues. Here the CDR3 reads CAWRLSRMNTEAFF. CDR3 DNA sequence: TGTGCCTGGAGGCTCAGCAGGATGAACACTGAAGCTTTCTTT.

The CDR3 DNA reads as TGCGCCAGCAGCAGCACAGGGGGTGTTGAAAAACTGTTTTTT. As protein: CASSSTGGVEKLFF. The chain is built from TRBV5-1 and TRBJ1-4; TRBD1 agrees at 8 bases. V was clipped by 4 bases and J by 7 bases; unmatched bases: 6. From germline, CDR1 is SGHRS and CDR2 YFSETQ. The CDR3 has 14 residues.

V gene TRBV2 combines with J gene TRBJ2-5; possibly TRBD1 or TRBD2 for D (5 bases each). Trimming stripped 10 bases from V and 5 bases from J, with 17 bases between. Per germline, CDR1 SNHLY and CDR2 FYNNEI. The CDR3 sequence is 13 residues long. The CDR3 nucleotides read TGTGCCACCTCCCGGGACCAGGGTGAGACCCAGTACTTC. This gives the protein CATSRDQGETQYF.

The chain combines TRBV7-3 with TRBJ2-1; D is unresolved. Trimming shortened V by 3 bases and J by 0 bases, and 9 bases separated the two germline ends. This CDR3 region has 15 residues. The germline V gene encodes CDR1 SGHTA and CDR2 FQGTGA. The CDR3 reads CASSLTSSSYNEQFF. Here the CDR3 DNA reads TGTGCCAGCAGCTTGACCTCCAGCTCCTACAATGAGCAGTTCTTC.

This clone came up once. The CDR3: CAWRGQGGTYGYTF. DNA for the CDR3: TGTGCCTGGAGGGGACAGGGGGGGACCTATGGCTACACCTTC. The chain is built from TRBV30 and TRBJ1-2; 11 nucleotides line up with TRBD1. Germline assignment: CDR1 GTSNPN and CDR2 SVGIG (reference sequence). The CDR3 is 14 residues long. The junction had 4 bases not matched to a gene; V was cut back by 3 bases and J by 4 bases.